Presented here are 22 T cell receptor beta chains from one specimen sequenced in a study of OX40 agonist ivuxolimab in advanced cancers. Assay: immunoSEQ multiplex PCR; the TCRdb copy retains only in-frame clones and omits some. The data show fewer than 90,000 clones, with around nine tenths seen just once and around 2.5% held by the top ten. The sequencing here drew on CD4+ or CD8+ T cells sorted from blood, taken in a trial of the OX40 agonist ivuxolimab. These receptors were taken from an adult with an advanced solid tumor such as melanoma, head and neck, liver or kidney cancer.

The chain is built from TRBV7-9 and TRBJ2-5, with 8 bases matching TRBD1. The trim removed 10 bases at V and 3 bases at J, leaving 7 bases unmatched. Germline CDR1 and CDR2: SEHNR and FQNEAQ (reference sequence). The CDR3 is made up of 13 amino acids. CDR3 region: CATSGQVKETQYF. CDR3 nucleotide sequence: TGTGCCACCTCGGGACAGGTTAAAGAGACCCAGTACTTC.

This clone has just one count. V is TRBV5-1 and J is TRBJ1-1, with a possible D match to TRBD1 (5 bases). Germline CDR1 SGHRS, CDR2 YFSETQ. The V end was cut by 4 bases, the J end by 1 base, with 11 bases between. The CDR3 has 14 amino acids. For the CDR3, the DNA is TGCGCCAGCAGCCAGGGCCCGGGGAACACTGAAGCTTTCTTT. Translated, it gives CASSQGPGNTEAFF.

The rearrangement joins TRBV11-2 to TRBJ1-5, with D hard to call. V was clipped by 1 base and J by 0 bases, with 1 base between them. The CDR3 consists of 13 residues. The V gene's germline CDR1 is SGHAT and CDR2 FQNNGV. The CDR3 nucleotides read TGTGCCAGCAGCTTAGTTAGCAATCAGCCCCAGCATTTT. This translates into CASSLVSNQPQHF.

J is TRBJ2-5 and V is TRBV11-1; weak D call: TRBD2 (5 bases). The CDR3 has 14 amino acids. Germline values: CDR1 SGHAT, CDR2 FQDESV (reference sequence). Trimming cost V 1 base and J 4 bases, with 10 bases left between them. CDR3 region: CASSLVLASETQYF. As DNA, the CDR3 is TGTGCCAGCAGCTTAGTGCTAGCATCAGAGACCCAGTACTTC.

The CDR3 nucleotides read TGTGCCATCAGTGAGTCGCTAGCGGGGGGTATCACCGGGGAGCTGTTTTTT. Translated, it gives CAISESLAGGITGELFF. The chain uses TRBV10-3 and TRBJ2-2; 11 bases are a match to TRBD2. Germline CDR1 ENHRY, CDR2 SYGVKD. The J segment lost 4 bases and the V segment lost 0 bases, leaving 4 bases of the junction unmatched. This CDR3 comprises 17 residues.

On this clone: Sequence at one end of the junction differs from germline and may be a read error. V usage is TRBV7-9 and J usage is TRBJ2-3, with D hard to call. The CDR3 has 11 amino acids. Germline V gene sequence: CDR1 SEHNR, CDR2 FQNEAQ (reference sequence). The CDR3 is CASGLTDTQYF. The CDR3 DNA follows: TGTGCCAGCGGCTTGACGGATACGCAGTATTTT.

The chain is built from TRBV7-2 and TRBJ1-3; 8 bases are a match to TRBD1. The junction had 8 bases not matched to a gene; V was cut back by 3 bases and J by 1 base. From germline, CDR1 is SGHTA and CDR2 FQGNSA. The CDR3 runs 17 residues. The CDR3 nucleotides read TGTGCCAGCAGCTTGTGGCAGGGGGCTAATTCTGGAAACACCATATATTTT. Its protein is CASSLWQGANSGNTIYF.

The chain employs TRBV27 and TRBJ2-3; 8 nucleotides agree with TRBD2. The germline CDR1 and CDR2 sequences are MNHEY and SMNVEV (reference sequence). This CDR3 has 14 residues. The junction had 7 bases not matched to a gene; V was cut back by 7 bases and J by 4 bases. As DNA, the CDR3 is TGTGCCAGCACCCCCCGGACTAGCCCAGATACGCAGTATTTT. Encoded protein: CASTPRTSPDTQYF.

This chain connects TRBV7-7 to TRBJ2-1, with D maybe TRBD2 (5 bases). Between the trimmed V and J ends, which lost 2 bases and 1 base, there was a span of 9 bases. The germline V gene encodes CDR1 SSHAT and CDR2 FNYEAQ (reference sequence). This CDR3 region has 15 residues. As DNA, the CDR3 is TGTGCCAGCAGCTTAACCCTAGCTTCCTACAATGAGCAGTTCTTC. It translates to CASSLTLASYNEQFF.

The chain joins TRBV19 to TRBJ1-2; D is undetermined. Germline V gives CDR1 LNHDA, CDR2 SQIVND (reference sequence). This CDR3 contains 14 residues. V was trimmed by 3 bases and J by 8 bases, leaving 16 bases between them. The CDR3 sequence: CASSIGRSSDGYTF. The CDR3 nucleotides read TGTGCCAGTAGTATTGGGAGGAGTTCAGACGGCTACACCTTC.

CDR3 protein: CASSYGQAAYNEQFF. Here the CDR3 DNA reads TGTGCCAGCAGCTACGGACAGGCCGCCTACAATGAGCAGTTCTTC. The J gene is TRBJ2-1, the V gene TRBV11-3; the match to TRBD1 covers 7 bases. With 4 bases clipped from V and 2 bases from J, the junction kept 5 bases outside the gene matches. The CDR3 consists of 15 residues. CDR1 SGHNT and CDR2 YENEEA come from the germline V gene.

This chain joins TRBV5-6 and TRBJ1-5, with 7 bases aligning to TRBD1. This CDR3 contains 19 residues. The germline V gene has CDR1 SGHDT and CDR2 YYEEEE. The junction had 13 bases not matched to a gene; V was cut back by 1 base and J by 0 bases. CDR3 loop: CASSLSSGQWSGSNQPQHF. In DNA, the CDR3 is TGTGCCAGCAGCTTGTCCTCGGGACAGTGGTCAGGTAGCAATCAGCCCCAGCATTTT.

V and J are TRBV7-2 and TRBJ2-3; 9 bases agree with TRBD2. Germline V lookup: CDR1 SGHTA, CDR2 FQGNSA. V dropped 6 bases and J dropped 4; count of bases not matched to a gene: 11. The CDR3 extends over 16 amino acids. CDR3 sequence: CASSPRAGGGADTQYF. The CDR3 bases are TGTGCCAGCAGTCCAAGAGCGGGGGGTGGCGCAGATACGCAGTATTTT.

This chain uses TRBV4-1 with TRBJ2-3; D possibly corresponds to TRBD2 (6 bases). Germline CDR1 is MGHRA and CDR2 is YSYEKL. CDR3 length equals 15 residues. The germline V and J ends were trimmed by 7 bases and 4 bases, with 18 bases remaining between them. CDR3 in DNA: TGCGCCAGCAACCACCTGGGACTTGATTCAGATACGCAGTATTTT. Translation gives CASNHLGLDSDTQYF.

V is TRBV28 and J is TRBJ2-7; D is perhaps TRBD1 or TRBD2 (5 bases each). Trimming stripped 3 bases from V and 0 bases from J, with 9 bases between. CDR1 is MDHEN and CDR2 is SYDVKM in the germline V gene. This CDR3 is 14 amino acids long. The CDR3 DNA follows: TGTGCCAGCAGTTTGCGAGGGGACTCCTACGAGCAGTACGTC. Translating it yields CASSLRGDSYEQYV.

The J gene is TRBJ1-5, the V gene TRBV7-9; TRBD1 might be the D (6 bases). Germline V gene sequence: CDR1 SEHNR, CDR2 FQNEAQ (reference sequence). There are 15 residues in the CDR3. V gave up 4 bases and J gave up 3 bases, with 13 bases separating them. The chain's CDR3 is CASSWGGGANQPQHF. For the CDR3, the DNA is TGTGCCAGCAGCTGGGGCGGGGGGGCCAATCAGCCCCAGCATTTT.

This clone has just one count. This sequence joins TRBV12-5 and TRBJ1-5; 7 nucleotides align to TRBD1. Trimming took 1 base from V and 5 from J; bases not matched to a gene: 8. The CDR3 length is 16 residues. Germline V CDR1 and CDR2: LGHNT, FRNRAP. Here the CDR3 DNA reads TGTGCTAGTGGTTTGGGTGGCAAGGGGGCCCATCAGCCCCAGCATTTT. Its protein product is CASGLGGKGAHQPQHF.

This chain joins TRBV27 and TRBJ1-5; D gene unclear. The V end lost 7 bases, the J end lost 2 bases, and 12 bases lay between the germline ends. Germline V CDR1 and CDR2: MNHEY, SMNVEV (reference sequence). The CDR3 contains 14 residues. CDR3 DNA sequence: TGTGCCAGCAAGGCAAGGAGGGGCAATCAGCCCCAGCATTTT. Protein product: CASKARRGNQPQHF.

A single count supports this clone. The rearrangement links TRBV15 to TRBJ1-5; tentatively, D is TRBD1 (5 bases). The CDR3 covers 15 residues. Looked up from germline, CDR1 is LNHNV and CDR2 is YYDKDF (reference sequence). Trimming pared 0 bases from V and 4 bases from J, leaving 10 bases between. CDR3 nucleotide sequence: TGTGCCACCAGCAGAGATCTACAGGTAAATCAGCCCCAGCATTTT. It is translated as CATSRDLQVNQPQHF.

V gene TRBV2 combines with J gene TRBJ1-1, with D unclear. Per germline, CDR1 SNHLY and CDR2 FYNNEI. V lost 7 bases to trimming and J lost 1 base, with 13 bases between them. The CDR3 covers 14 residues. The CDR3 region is CASTYEGPNTEAFF. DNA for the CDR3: TGTGCCAGCACCTACGAGGGCCCGAACACTGAAGCTTTCTTT.

The DNA of the CDR3 is TGCGCCAGCAGCCAAGATAGGGGCCTCAGCACAGATACGCAGTATTTT. Encoded protein: CASSQDRGLSTDTQYF. The chain recombines TRBV4-3 with TRBJ2-3, with D possibly TRBD1 on 5 matching bases. The CDR3 loop spans 16 amino acids. Deletions cut 0 bases from V and 0 bases from J, with 10 bases between. Germline V gene data show CDR1 as LGHNA and CDR2 as YSLEER.

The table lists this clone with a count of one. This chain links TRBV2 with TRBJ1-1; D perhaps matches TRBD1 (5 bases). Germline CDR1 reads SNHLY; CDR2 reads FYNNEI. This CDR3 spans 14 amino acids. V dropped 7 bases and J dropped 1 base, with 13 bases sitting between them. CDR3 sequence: CASMKGLGNTEAFF. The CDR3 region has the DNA TGTGCCAGCATGAAGGGGCTGGGGAACACTGAAGCTTTCTTT. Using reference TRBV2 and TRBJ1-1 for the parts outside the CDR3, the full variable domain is EPEVTQTPSHQVTQMGQEVILRCVPISNHLYFYWYRQILGQKVEFLVSFYNNEISEKSEIFDDQFSVERPDGSNFTLKIRSTKLEDSAMYFCASMKGLGNTEAFFGQGTRLTVV.